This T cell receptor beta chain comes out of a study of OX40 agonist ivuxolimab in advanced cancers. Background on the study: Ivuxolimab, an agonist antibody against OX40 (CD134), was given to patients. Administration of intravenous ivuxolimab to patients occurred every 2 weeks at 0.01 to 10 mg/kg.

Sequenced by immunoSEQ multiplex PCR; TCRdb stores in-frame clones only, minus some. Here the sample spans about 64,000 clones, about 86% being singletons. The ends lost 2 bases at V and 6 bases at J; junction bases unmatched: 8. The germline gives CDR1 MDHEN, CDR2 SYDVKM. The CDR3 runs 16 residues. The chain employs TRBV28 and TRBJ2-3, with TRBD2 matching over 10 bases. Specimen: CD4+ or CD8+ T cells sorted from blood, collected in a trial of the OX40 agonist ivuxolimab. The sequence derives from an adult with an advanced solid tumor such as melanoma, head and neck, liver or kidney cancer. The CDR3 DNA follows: TGTGCCAGCAGTTTAGGGGCTAGCGGGGGATTCGATACGCAGTATTTT. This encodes CASSLGASGGFDTQYF. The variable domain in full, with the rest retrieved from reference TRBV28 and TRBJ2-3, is DVKVTQSSRYLVKRTGEKVFLECVQDMDHENMFWYRQDPGLGLRLIYFSYDVKMKEKGDIPEGYSVSREKKERFSLILESASTNQTSMYLCASSLGASGGFDTQYFGPGTRLTVL.